A selection of T cell receptor beta chains follows, all from one sample in a study of beta chain features in type 1 diabetes. Libraries were prepared by immunoSEQ multiplex PCR; TCRdb keeps only in-frame clonotypes and omits some of them. Found here are 310,000 or so clones, 15% of them singletons; the top ten hold roughly 0.015%. Specimen: naive CD4+ T cells from blood. The origin of the receptors is a man aged 18 to 35 with type 1 diabetes. Both conserved end residues are part of each CDR3. The D gene is left open where the match is weak. Size tells how often a clone was seen (once, few, many) or the class of an expanded clone, and some rows leave it out.

d_call: TRBD1
v_call: TRBV15
j_call: TRBJ2-3
clone_size: .
cdr3_aa: CATSSLLYRGTDTQYF
cdr3_nt: TGTGCCACCAGCAGCCTTCTCTACAGGGGGACAGATACGCAGTATTTT

d_call: .
v_call: TRBV6-6
j_call: TRBJ2-5
clone_size: few
cdr3_aa: CASSRTENQETQYF
cdr3_nt: TGTGCCAGCAGCCGGACAGAAAACCAAGAGACCCAGTACTTC

d_call: .
v_call: TRBV4-3
j_call: TRBJ1-5
clone_size: .
cdr3_aa: CASSQDIGGPQHF
cdr3_nt: TGCGCCAGCAGCCAAGATATCGGGGGGCCCCAGCATTTT

d_call: .
v_call: TRBV29-1
j_call: TRBJ2-7
clone_size: .
cdr3_aa: CSYVGQGESGLADYEQYF
cdr3_nt: TGCAGCTACGTCGGACAGGGGGAATCGGGACTAGCGGACTACGAGCAGTACTTC

d_call: .
v_call: TRBV30
j_call: TRBJ1-5
clone_size: .
cdr3_aa: CAWSDGQYQPQHF
cdr3_nt: TGTGCCTGGAGTGATGGACAGTATCAGCCCCAGCATTTT

d_call: .
v_call: TRBV20-1
j_call: TRBJ2-7
clone_size: few
cdr3_aa: CSVDSYEQYF
cdr3_nt: TGCAGTGTTGACAGTTACGAGCAGTACTTC

d_call: .
v_call: TRBV10-3
j_call: TRBJ1-5
clone_size: few
cdr3_aa: CAISEGQLSGNQPQHF
cdr3_nt: TGTGCCATCAGTGAGGGACAACTCTCAGGCAATCAGCCCCAGCATTTT

d_call: .
v_call: TRBV5-1
j_call: TRBJ2-5
clone_size: .
cdr3_aa: CASSLSASAEETQYF
cdr3_nt: TGCGCCAGCAGCTTGTCGGCTAGCGCTGAAGAGACCCAGTACTTC

d_call: .
v_call: TRBV10-3
j_call: TRBJ2-1
clone_size: few
cdr3_aa: CAISESVGGSYNEQFF
cdr3_nt: TGTGCCATCAGTGAGTCGGTGGGAGGTTCCTACAATGAGCAGTTCTTC

d_call: .
v_call: TRBV7-2
j_call: TRBJ2-7
clone_size: .
cdr3_aa: CASSLYYEQYF
cdr3_nt: TGTGCCAGCAGCCTATACTACGAGCAGTACTTC

d_call: .
v_call: TRBV28
j_call: TRBJ2-2
clone_size: few
cdr3_aa: CASSSGAGELFF
cdr3_nt: TGTGCCAGCAGTTCGGGGGCCGGGGAGCTGTTTTTT

d_call: .
v_call: TRBV28
j_call: TRBJ2-7
clone_size: .
cdr3_aa: CASRRPDMRYEQYF
cdr3_nt: TGTGCCAGCAGGAGGCCGGACATGCGCTACGAGCAGTACTTC

d_call: TRBD1
v_call: TRBV10-3
j_call: TRBJ2-5
clone_size: few
cdr3_aa: CAISRDREKVIGETQYF
cdr3_nt: TGTGCCATCAGTCGGGACAGGGAAAAGGTCATCGGGGAGACCCAGTACTTC

d_call: .
v_call: TRBV29-1
j_call: TRBJ1-1
clone_size: .
cdr3_aa: CSVERGSNTEAFF
cdr3_nt: TGCAGCGTTGAGAGGGGGTCGAACACTGAAGCTTTCTTT

d_call: TRBD1
v_call: TRBV29-1
j_call: TRBJ1-1
clone_size: .
cdr3_aa: CSVENWTGRGTEAFF
cdr3_nt: TGCAGCGTTGAAAATTGGACAGGGCGGGGCACTGAAGCTTTCTTT

d_call: TRBD1
v_call: TRBV11-2
j_call: TRBJ2-6
clone_size: .
cdr3_aa: CASSRTGRSGANVLTF
cdr3_nt: TGTGCCAGCAGCAGGACAGGACGCTCTGGGGCCAACGTCCTGACTTTC

d_call: .
v_call: TRBV5-1
j_call: TRBJ1-2
clone_size: .
cdr3_aa: CASSLTGTGYGYTF
cdr3_nt: TGCGCCAGCAGCTTGACGGGAACGGGCTATGGCTACACCTTC

d_call: .
v_call: TRBV14
j_call: TRBJ2-2
clone_size: few
cdr3_aa: CASSQGRAGINTGELFF
cdr3_nt: TGTGCCAGCAGCCAAGGAAGGGCAGGGATTAACACCGGGGAGCTGTTTTTT

d_call: TRBD2
v_call: TRBV5-4
j_call: TRBJ2-2
clone_size: few
cdr3_aa: CASSFAGGRVAGELFF
cdr3_nt: TGTGCCAGCAGCTTTGCGGGCGGGAGGGTGGCCGGGGAGCTGTTTTTT

d_call: TRBD1
v_call: TRBV5-4
j_call: TRBJ2-5
clone_size: .
cdr3_aa: CASSLAGQGRRVTQYF
cdr3_nt: TGTGCCAGCAGCTTGGCCGGACAGGGAAGGAGGGTGACCCAGTACTTC

d_call: .
v_call: TRBV5-6
j_call: TRBJ2-7
clone_size: .
cdr3_aa: CASSFYGDYEQYF
cdr3_nt: TGTGCCAGCAGCTTCTACGGAGACTACGAGCAGTACTTC

d_call: .
v_call: TRBV20-1
j_call: TRBJ2-5
clone_size: few
cdr3_aa: CSARGRETQYF
cdr3_nt: TGCAGTGCTAGGGGGCGAGAGACCCAGTACTTC

d_call: TRBD1
v_call: TRBV30
j_call: TRBJ2-3
clone_size: .
cdr3_aa: CAWSVQGASDTQYF
cdr3_nt: TGTGCCTGGAGTGTACAGGGGGCTTCAGATACGCAGTATTTT

d_call: TRBD1
v_call: TRBV7-9
j_call: TRBJ1-4
clone_size: few
cdr3_aa: CASSSDRVREKLFF
cdr3_nt: TGTGCCAGCAGCTCCGACAGGGTGCGAGAAAAACTGTTTTTT

d_call: .
v_call: TRBV19
j_call: TRBJ1-5
clone_size: .
cdr3_aa: CASSIADQPQHF
cdr3_nt: TGTGCCAGTAGTATAGCTGATCAGCCCCAGCATTTT

d_call: .
v_call: TRBV29-1
j_call: TRBJ1-3
clone_size: few
cdr3_aa: CSALGPGGGNTIYF
cdr3_nt: TGCAGCGCCCTGGGGCCCGGTGGAGGAAACACCATATATTTT

d_call: .
v_call: TRBV7-2
j_call: TRBJ1-5
clone_size: few
cdr3_aa: CASSFASGPQHF
cdr3_nt: TGTGCCAGCAGCTTCGCCTCCGGGCCCCAGCATTTT

d_call: .
v_call: TRBV18
j_call: TRBJ2-3
clone_size: few
cdr3_aa: CASSLPESTDTQYF
cdr3_nt: TGTGCCAGCTCACTGCCCGAGAGCACAGATACGCAGTATTTT

d_call: TRBD2
v_call: TRBV5-4
j_call: TRBJ2-1
clone_size: few
cdr3_aa: CASSFPPLAGVHEQFF
cdr3_nt: TGTGCCAGCAGCTTTCCACCCCTAGCGGGAGTGCATGAGCAGTTCTTC

d_call: TRBD2
v_call: TRBV9
j_call: TRBJ2-2
clone_size: .
cdr3_aa: CASSVLADTGELFF
cdr3_nt: TGTGCCAGCAGCGTACTAGCGGACACCGGGGAGCTGTTTTTT

d_call: .
v_call: TRBV30
j_call: TRBJ1-5
clone_size: .
cdr3_aa: CAWSYSRNQPQHF
cdr3_nt: TGTGCCTGGAGTTACAGTAGAAATCAGCCCCAGCATTTT

d_call: .
v_call: TRBV29-1
j_call: TRBJ1-3
clone_size: few
cdr3_aa: CSAMRGYSGNTIYF
cdr3_nt: TGCAGCGCAATGCGGGGGTATTCCGGAAACACCATATATTTT

d_call: .
v_call: TRBV9
j_call: TRBJ2-6
clone_size: few
cdr3_aa: CASSVARGWANVLTF
cdr3_nt: TGTGCCAGCAGCGTAGCACGTGGCTGGGCCAACGTCCTGACTTTC

d_call: .
v_call: TRBV5-4
j_call: TRBJ1-2
clone_size: .
cdr3_aa: CASPGEPNSSGYTF
cdr3_nt: TGTGCCAGCCCCGGAGAGCCGAACTCTTCTGGCTACACCTTC

d_call: TRBD1
v_call: TRBV18
j_call: TRBJ1-1
clone_size: few
cdr3_aa: CASPKPGGLNTEAFF
cdr3_nt: TGTGCCAGCCCGAAACCAGGGGGACTGAACACTGAAGCTTTCTTT

d_call: TRBD1
v_call: TRBV5-1
j_call: TRBJ1-1
clone_size: .
cdr3_aa: CASRQGAGDTEAFF
cdr3_nt: TGCGCCAGCAGACAGGGGGCTGGAGACACTGAAGCTTTCTTT

d_call: TRBD1
v_call: TRBV2
j_call: TRBJ1-1
clone_size: .
cdr3_aa: CASSGGGYLNTEAFF
cdr3_nt: TGTGCCAGCAGTGGAGGGGGCTACCTTAACACTGAAGCTTTCTTT

d_call: TRBD1
v_call: TRBV5-1
j_call: TRBJ2-3
clone_size: few
cdr3_aa: CASSLAGPGQGGDTQYF
cdr3_nt: TGCGCCAGCAGCTTGGCAGGCCCGGGACAGGGAGGCGATACGCAGTATTTT

d_call: .
v_call: TRBV29-1
j_call: TRBJ1-1
clone_size: .
cdr3_aa: CSVAIRGGASTEAFF
cdr3_nt: TGCAGCGTCGCGATCCGCGGGGGCGCATCCACTGAAGCTTTCTTT

d_call: .
v_call: TRBV12-5
j_call: TRBJ2-4
clone_size: few
cdr3_aa: CAQPPGLLYF
cdr3_nt: TGTGCTCAACCACCGGGACTGCTGTACTTC

d_call: TRBD1
v_call: TRBV5-6
j_call: TRBJ2-5
clone_size: .
cdr3_aa: CASSPGTAQETQYF
cdr3_nt: TGTGCCAGCAGCCCGGGGACAGCGCAAGAGACCCAGTACTTC

d_call: TRBD1
v_call: TRBV10-3
j_call: TRBJ1-6
clone_size: .
cdr3_aa: CAISVDRANSPLHF
cdr3_nt: TGTGCCATCAGTGTCGACAGGGCGAACTCACCCCTCCACTTT

d_call: TRBD2
v_call: TRBV28
j_call: TRBJ2-3
clone_size: .
cdr3_aa: CASSTSGGTDTQYF
cdr3_nt: TGTGCCAGCAGTACTAGCGGGGGCACAGATACGCAGTATTTT

d_call: TRBD1
v_call: TRBV5-1
j_call: TRBJ2-2
clone_size: .
cdr3_aa: CASSLRQGAGELFF
cdr3_nt: TGCGCCAGCAGCTTGAGACAGGGGGCCGGGGAGCTGTTTTTT

d_call: TRBD2
v_call: TRBV7-8
j_call: TRBJ2-7
clone_size: few
cdr3_aa: CASSRTSYEQYF
cdr3_nt: TGTGCCAGCAGCCGGACTAGCTACGAGCAGTACTTC

d_call: .
v_call: TRBV30
j_call: TRBJ1-5
clone_size: .
cdr3_aa: CAWSVGAGLTQPQHF
cdr3_nt: TGTGCCTGGAGTGTAGGGGCAGGGCTTACTCAGCCCCAGCATTTT

d_call: TRBD1
v_call: TRBV28
j_call: TRBJ1-5
clone_size: few
cdr3_aa: CASSSQGARNQPQHF
cdr3_nt: TGTGCCAGCAGTTCACAGGGGGCGAGGAATCAGCCCCAGCATTTT

d_call: .
v_call: TRBV30
j_call: TRBJ1-1
clone_size: few
cdr3_aa: CAWSATTEAFF
cdr3_nt: TGTGCCTGGAGTGCTACCACTGAAGCTTTCTTT